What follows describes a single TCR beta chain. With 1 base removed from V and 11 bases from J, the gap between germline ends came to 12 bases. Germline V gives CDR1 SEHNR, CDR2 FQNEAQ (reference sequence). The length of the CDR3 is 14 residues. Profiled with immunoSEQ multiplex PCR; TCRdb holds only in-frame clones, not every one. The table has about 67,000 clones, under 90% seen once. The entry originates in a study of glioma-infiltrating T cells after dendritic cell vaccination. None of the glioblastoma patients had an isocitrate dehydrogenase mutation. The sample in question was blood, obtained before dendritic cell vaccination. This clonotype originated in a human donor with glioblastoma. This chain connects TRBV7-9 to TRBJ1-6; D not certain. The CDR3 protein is CASSLDLGETPLHF. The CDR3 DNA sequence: TGTGCCAGCAGCTTAGACTTAGGAGAAACACCCCTCCACTTT.